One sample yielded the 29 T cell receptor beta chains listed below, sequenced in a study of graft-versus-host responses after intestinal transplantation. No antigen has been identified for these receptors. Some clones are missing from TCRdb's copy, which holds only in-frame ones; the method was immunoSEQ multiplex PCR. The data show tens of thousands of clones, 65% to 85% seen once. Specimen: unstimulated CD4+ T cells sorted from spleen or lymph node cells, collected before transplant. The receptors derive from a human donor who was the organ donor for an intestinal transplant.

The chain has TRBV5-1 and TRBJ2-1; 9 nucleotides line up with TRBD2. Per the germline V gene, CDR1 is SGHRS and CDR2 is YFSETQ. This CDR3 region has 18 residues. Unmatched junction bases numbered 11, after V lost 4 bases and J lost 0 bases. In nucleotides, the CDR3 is TGCGCCAGCAGCGCTGGCGGGGGGGGCTTTAGCTCCTACAATGAGCAGTTCTTC. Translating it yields CASSAGGGGFSSYNEQFF.

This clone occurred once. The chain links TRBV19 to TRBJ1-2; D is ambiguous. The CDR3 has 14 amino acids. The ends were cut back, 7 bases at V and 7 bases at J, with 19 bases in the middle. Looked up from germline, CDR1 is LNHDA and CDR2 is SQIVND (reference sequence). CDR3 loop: CASIRMESGAGYTF. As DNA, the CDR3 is TGTGCCAGTATCCGGATGGAGTCAGGTGCTGGCTACACCTTC.

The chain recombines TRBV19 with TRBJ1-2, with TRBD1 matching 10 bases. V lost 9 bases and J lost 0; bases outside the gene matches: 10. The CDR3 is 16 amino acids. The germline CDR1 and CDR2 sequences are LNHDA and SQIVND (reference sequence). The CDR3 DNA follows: TGTGCCAGCAGAAGGGGGACAGGGGCTTCTAACTATGGCTACACCTTC. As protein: CASRRGTGASNYGYTF.

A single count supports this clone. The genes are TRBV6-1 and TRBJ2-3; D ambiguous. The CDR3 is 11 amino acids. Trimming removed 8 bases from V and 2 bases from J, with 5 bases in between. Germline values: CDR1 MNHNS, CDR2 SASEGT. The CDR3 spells CASHNTDTQYF. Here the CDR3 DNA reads TGTGCCAGCCATAACACAGATACGCAGTATTTT.

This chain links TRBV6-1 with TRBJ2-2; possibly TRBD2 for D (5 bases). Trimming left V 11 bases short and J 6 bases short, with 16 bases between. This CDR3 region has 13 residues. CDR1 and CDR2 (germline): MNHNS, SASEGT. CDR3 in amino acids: CAGLGRRAGELFF. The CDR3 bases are TGTGCCGGACTCGGACGTAGGGCCGGGGAGCTGTTTTTT.

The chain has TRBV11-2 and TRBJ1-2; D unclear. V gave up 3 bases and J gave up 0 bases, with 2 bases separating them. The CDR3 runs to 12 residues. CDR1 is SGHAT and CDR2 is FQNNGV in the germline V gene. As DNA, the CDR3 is TGTGCCAGCAGCTTCACTAACTATGGCTACACCTTC. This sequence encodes CASSFTNYGYTF.

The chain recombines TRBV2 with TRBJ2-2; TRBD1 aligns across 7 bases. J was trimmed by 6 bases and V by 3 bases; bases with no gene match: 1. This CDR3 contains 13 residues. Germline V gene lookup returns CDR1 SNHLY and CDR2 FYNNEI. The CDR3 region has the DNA TGTGCCAGCAGTGATCAGGGGGCCGGGGAGCTGTTTTTT. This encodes CASSDQGAGELFF. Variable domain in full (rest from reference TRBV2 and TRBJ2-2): EPEVTQTPSHQVTQMGQEVILRCVPISNHLYFYWYRQILGQKVEFLVSFYNNEISEKSEIFDDQFSVERPDGSNFTLKIRSTKLEDSAMYFCASSDQGAGELFFGEGSRLTVL.

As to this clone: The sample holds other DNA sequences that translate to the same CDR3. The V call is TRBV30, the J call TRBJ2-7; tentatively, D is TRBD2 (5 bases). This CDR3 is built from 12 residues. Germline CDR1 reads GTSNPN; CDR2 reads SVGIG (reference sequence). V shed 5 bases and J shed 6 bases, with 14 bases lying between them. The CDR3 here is CAWASGSGEQYF. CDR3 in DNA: TGTGCCTGGGCTTCGGGGTCGGGCGAGCAGTACTTC.

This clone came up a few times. The CDR3 loop reads CASSVGGSGNTIYF. As DNA, the CDR3 is TGTGCCAGCAGTGTTGGGGGCTCTGGAAACACCATATATTTT. This chain joins TRBV2 and TRBJ1-3; weak D call: TRBD1 (5 bases). V was pared by 4 bases and J by 0 bases, with 7 bases between. The CDR3 has 14 residues. Germline V gives CDR1 SNHLY, CDR2 FYNNEI.

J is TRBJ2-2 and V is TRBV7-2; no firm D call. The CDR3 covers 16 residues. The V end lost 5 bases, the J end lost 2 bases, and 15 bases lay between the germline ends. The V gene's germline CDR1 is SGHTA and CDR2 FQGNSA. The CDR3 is CASSRLRSRNTGELFF. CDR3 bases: TGTGCCAGCAGCCGCCTCAGGAGCCGAAACACCGGGGAGCTGTTTTTT.

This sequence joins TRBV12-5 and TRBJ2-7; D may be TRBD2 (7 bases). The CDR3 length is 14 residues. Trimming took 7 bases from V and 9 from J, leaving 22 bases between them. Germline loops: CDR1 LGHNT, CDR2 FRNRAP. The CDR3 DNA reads TGTGCTAGTGCCGGGGACATAGCGGGTTATGGGCAGTACTTC. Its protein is CASAGDIAGYGQYF.

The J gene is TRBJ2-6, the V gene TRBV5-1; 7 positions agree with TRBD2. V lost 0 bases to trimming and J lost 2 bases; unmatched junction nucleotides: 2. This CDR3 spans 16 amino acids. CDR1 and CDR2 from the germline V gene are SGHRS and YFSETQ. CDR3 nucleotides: TGCGCCAGCAGCTTGGGCGGGGGAGCTGGGGCCAACGTCCTGACTTTC. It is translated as CASSLGGGAGANVLTF.

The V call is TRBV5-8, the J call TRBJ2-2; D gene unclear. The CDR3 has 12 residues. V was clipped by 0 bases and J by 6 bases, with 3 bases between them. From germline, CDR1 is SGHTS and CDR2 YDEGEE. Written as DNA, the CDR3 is TGTGCCAGCAGCTTGGAGGCCGGGGAGCTGTTTTTT. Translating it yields CASSLEAGELFF.

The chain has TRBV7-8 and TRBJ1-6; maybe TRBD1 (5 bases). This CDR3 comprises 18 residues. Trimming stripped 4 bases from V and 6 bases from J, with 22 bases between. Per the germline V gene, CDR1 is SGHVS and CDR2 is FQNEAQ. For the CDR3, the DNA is TGTGCCAGCAGCTCTCTGACCCAAGCGGGGGTCGCTAATTCACCCCTCCACTTT. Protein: CASSSLTQAGVANSPLHF.

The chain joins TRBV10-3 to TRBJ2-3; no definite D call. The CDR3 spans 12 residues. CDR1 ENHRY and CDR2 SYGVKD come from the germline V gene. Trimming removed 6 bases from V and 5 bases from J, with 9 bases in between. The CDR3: CAISALGDTQYF. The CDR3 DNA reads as TGTGCCATCAGCGCCCTGGGAGATACGCAGTATTTT.

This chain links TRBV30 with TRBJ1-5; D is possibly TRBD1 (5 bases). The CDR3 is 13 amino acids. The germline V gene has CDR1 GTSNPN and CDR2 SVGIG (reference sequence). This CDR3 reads CAMTENSNQPQHF. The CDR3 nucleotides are TGTGCTATGACAGAGAATAGCAATCAGCCCCAGCATTTT. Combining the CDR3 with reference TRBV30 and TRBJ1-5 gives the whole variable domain SQTIHQWPATLVQPVGSPLSLECTVEGTSNPNLYWYRQAAGRGLQLLFYSVGIGQISSEVPQNLSASRPQDRQFILSSKKLLLSDSGFYLCAMTENSNQPQHFGDGTRLSIL.

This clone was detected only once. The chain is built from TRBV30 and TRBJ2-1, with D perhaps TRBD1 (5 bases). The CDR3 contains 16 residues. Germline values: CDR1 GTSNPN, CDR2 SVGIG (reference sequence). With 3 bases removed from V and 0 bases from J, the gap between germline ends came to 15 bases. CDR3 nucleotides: TGTGCCTGGAGCCCTTTAAGGACATACTCCTACAATGAGCAGTTCTTC. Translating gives CAWSPLRTYSYNEQFF.

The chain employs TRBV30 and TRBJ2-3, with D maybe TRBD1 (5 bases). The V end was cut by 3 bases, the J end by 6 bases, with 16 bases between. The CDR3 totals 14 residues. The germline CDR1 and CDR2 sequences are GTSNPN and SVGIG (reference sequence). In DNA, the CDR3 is TGTGCCTGGAGCAGTGGGGCCTATTTGGATACGCAGTATTTT. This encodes CAWSSGAYLDTQYF.

Here the CDR3 reads CASSILGLEYEQYF. The CDR3 DNA reads as TGTGCCAGCAGCATTCTTGGCCTAGAATACGAGCAGTACTTC. The chain joins TRBV7-2 to TRBJ2-7; D is undetermined. CDR3 length: 14 residues. CDR1 and CDR2 (germline): SGHTA, FQGNSA. The V gene lost 5 bases and the J gene lost 4 bases, with 15 bases spanning the gap.

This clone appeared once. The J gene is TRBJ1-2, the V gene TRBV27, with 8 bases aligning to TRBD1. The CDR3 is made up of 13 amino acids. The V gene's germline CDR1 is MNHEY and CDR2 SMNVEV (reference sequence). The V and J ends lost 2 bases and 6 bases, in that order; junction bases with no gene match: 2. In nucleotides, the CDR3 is TGTGCCAGCAGTTTACAGGGGGCGAATGGCTACACCTTC. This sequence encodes CASSLQGANGYTF.

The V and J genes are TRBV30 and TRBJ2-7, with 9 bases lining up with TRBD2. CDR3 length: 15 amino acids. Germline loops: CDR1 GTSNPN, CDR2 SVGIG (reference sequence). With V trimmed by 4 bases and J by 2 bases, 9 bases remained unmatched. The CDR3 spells CAWTALAGVPYEQYF. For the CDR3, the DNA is TGTGCCTGGACCGCCTTAGCGGGGGTTCCCTACGAGCAGTACTTC.

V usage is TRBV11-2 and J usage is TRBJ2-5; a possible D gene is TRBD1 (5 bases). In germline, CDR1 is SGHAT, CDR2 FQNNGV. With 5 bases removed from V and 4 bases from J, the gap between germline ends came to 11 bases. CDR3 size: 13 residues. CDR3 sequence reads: CASSPRRVETQYF. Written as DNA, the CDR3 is TGTGCCAGCAGCCCCCGCAGGGTAGAGACCCAGTACTTC.

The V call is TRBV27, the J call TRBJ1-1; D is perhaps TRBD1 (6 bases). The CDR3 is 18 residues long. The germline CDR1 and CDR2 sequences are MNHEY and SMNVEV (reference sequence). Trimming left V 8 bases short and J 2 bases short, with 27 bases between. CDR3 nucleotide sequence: TGTGCCAGCTTCCCCTGGGGGGCGTCGGTGGTTTTTAACACTGAAGCTTTCTTT. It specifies CASFPWGASVVFNTEAFF.

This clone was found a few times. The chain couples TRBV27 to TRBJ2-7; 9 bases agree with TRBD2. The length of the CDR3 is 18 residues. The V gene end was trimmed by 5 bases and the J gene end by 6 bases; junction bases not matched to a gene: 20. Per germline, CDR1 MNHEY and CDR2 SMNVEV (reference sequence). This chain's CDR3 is CASSPIGLAGLEGGEQYF. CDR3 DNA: TGTGCCAGCAGTCCAATAGGGCTAGCGGGGCTCGAGGGGGGCGAGCAGTACTTC.

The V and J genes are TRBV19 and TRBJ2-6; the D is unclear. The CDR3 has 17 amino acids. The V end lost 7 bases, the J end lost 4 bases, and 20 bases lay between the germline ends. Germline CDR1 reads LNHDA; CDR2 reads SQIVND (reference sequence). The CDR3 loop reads CASTSQFEASGANVLTF. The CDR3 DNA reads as TGTGCCAGTACCTCCCAGTTTGAGGCGTCCGGGGCCAACGTCCTGACTTTC.

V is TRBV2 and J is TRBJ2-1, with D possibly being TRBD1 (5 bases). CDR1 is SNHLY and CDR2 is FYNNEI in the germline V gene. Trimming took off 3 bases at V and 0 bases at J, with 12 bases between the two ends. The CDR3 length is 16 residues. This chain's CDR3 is CASSERTSDSYNEQFF. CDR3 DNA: TGTGCCAGCAGTGAGAGGACATCCGACTCCTACAATGAGCAGTTCTTC.

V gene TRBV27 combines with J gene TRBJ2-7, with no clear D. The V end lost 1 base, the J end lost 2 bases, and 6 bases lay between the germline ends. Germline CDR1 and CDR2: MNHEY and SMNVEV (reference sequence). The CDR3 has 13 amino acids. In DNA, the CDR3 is TGTGCCAGCAGTTTATATACAGCCTACGAGCAGTACTTC. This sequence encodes CASSLYTAYEQYF.

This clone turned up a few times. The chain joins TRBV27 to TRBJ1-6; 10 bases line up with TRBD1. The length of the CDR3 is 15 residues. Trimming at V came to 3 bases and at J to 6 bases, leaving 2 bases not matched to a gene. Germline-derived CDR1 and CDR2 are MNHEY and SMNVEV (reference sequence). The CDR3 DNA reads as TGTGCCAGCAGTTTCGGGACAGGGGTTAATTCACCCCTCCACTTT. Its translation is CASSFGTGVNSPLHF.

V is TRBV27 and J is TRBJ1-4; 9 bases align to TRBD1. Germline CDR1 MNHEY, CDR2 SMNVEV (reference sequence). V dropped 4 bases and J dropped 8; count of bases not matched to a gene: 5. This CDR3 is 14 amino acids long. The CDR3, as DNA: TGTGCCAGCAGTTCGACAGGGGGAAAAGAAAAACTGTTTTTT. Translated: CASSSTGGKEKLFF.